These 7 T cell receptor beta chains were sequenced from one sample in a study of cytomegalovirus exposure and HLA in healthy donors. Primers: 60 Vbeta forward and 13 Jbeta reverse. Data came from immunoSEQ multiplex PCR; TCRdb stores just in-frame clones and leaves some out. The sample consists of some 130,000 clones, 75% to 85% of them appearing once. The specimen sequenced was PBMCs. These receptors all stem from a male donor in good health and CMV-seropositive.

The chain links TRBV7-9 to TRBJ2-7, with 7 bases identical to TRBD2. The CDR3 runs 16 residues. Losses at the gene ends were 4 bases for V and 0 bases for J; bases not matched to a gene: 9. CDR1 is SEHNR, CDR2 FQNEAQ, per germline (reference sequence). The CDR3 loop is CASSSIREGSSYEQYF. CDR3 in DNA: TGTGCCAGCAGCTCCATTAGGGAGGGGAGCTCCTACGAGCAGTACTTC. Full variable domain (remainder filled in from reference TRBV7-9 and TRBJ2-7): DTGVSQNPRHKITKRGQNVTFRCDPISEHNRLYWYRQTLGQGPEFLTYFQNEAQLEKSRLLSDRFSAERPKGSFSTLEIQRTEQGDSAMYLCASSSIREGSSYEQYFGPGTRLTVT.

This clone was recorded once. This chain connects TRBV28 to TRBJ1-2; D possibly corresponds to TRBD1 (5 bases). The germline CDR1 and CDR2 sequences are MDHEN and SYDVKM. CDR3 length: 14 amino acids. The germline V and J ends were trimmed by 2 bases and 3 bases, with 10 bases remaining between them. As DNA, the CDR3 is TGTGCCAGCAGTTTAGGGAGGGGCGACTATGGCTACACCTTC. The encoded protein is CASSLGRGDYGYTF.

V usage is TRBV7-2 and J usage is TRBJ2-4, with D possibly matching TRBD2 (6 bases). CDR3 length: 14 amino acids. Germline CDR1 is SGHTA and CDR2 is FQGNSA. With 5 bases removed from V and 5 bases from J, the gap between germline ends came to 13 bases. DNA for the CDR3: TGTGCCAGCAGCCTCAGCAGACTAGAAAACATTCAGTACTTC. Its protein is CASSLSRLENIQYF.

The rearrangement joins TRBV7-8 to TRBJ1-2, with a tentative D call TRBD1 (5 bases). The CDR3 is made up of 12 amino acids. The V end lost 10 bases, the J end lost 4 bases, and 13 bases lay between the germline ends. The germline V gene has CDR1 SGHVS and CDR2 FQNEAQ. The CDR3 sequence is CAIGGRPYGYTF. CDR3 in DNA: TGTGCCATCGGGGGACGGCCCTATGGCTACACCTTC.

J is TRBJ2-7 and V is TRBV7-9; D may be TRBD2 (5 bases). From germline, CDR1 is SEHNR and CDR2 FQNEAQ (reference sequence). Trimming left V 11 bases short and J 5 bases short, with 16 bases between. The CDR3 is 12 residues long. For the CDR3, the DNA is TGTGCCCATACCGGGGAAGCGGACGAGCAGTACTTC. Amino acid sequence: CAHTGEADEQYF.

The J gene is TRBJ2-7, the V gene TRBV27, with a tentative D call TRBD2 (5 bases). This CDR3 is built from 14 residues. V dropped 2 bases and J dropped 2 bases, with 10 bases sitting between them. Germline loops: CDR1 MNHEY, CDR2 SMNVEV (reference sequence). The CDR3 DNA is TGTGCCAGCAGTTTACGGGGTATGGCCTACGAGCAGTACTTC. As protein: CASSLRGMAYEQYF.

The chain has TRBV6-5 and TRBJ1-2; D ambiguous. Germline loops: CDR1 MNHEY, CDR2 SVGAGI. CDR3 size: 15 residues. V was pared by 6 bases and J by 4 bases, with 18 bases between. In DNA, the CDR3 is TGTGCCAGCAGCCTCGGACGTGGGAGCCTCTATGGCTACACCTTC. Translating it yields CASSLGRGSLYGYTF.